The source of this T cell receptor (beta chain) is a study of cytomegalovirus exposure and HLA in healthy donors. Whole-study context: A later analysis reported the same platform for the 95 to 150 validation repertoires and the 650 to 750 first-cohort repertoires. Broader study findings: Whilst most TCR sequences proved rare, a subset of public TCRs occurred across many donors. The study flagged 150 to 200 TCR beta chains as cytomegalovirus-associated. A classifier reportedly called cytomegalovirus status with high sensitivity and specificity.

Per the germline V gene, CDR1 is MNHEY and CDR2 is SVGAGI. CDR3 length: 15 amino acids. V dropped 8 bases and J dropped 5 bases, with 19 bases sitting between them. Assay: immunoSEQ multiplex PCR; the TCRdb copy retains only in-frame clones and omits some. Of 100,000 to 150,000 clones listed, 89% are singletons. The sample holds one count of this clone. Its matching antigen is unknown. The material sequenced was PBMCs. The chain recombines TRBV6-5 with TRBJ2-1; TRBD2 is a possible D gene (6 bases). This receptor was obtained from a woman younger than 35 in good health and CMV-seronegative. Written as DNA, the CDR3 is TGTGCCAGCCGACCCCTAAGACTAGGGGACAATGAGCAGTTCTTC. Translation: CASRPLRLGDNEQFF.